This TCR beta chain was sequenced in a study of cytomegalovirus exposure and HLA in healthy donors. General observations from the study: Indistinguishable V segments, including TRBV6-2 and TRBV6-3, were excluded. More clonal expansion characterized HLA-associated TCR beta chains than equally common others in a later analysis. It was assumed in the presence/absence analyses that sequencing depth was roughly uniform across donors.

PCR involved 60 Vbeta and 13 Jbeta primers. The assay was immunoSEQ multiplex PCR, and TCRdb's table has in-frame clones only and misses some. The table shows about 140,000 clones, with 70% to 80% occurring only once. Nominally healthy donors were sampled, though unrecorded immune exposures were likely. As concerns this clone: The antigen remains undetermined.

V dropped 11 bases and J dropped 3 bases, with 22 bases sitting between them. Germline V lookup: CDR1 SNHLY, CDR2 FYNNEI. CDR3 length: 15 amino acids. Sequencing used PBMCs. This TCR was recovered from a man between 18 and 29 years old in good health and CMV-seronegative. This rearrangement joins TRBV2 to TRBJ1-1, with D uncertain. The CDR3 loop reads CASEPRGLIYTEAFF. The CDR3 DNA sequence: TGTGCCTCAGAGCCCCGCGGCTTAATATACACTGAAGCTTTCTTT.